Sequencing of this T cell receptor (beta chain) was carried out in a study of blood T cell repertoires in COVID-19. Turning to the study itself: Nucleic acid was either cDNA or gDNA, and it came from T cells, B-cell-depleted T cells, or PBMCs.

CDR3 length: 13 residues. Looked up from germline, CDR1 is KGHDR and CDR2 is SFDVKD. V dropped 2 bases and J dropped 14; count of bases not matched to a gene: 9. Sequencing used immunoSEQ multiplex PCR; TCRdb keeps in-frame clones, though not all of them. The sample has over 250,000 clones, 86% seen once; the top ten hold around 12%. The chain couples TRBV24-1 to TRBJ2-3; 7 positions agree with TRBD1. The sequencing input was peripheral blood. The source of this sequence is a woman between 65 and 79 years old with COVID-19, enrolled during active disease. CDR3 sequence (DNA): TGTGCCACCAGTGATTCACCCCTGACAGGGTCGTATTTT. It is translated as CATSDSPLTGSYF.